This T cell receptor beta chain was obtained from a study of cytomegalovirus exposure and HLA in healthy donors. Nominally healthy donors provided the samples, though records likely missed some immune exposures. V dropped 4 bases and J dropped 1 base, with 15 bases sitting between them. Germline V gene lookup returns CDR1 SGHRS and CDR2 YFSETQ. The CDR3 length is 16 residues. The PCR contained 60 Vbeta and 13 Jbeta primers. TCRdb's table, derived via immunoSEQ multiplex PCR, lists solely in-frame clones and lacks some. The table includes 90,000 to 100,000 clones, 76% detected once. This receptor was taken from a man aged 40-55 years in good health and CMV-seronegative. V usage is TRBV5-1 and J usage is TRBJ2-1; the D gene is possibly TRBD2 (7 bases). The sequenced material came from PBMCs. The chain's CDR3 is CASSGGRGGSYNEQFF. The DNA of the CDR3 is TGCGCCAGCAGCGGGGGTAGGGGGGGGTCCTACAATGAGCAGTTCTTC.